This T cell receptor beta chain was profiled in a study of blood T cell repertoires in COVID-19. Across the whole study: Spain, Italy and the United States supplied samples that represented acute and convalescent COVID-19.

CDR3 length: 19 amino acids. The germline V gene encodes CDR1 SGHVS and CDR2 FQNEAQ. V lost 3 bases to trimming and J lost 0 bases, with 21 bases between them. The Seattle site enrolled patients during active infection and followed them longitudinally. Authors' data handling: It was from reference gene primer amplification that nucleated cell counts were estimated. Assay: immunoSEQ multiplex PCR; the TCRdb copy retains only in-frame clones and omits some. V and J calls and clone size are copied from that table; D and trimming were computed from the DNA. The table shows a few hundred thousand clones, with 90% occurring only once.

The chain combines TRBV7-8 with TRBJ1-3, with a weak D call TRBD1 (5 bases). The specimen was peripheral blood. The TCR originated in a woman aged 55-69 years with COVID-19, enrolled during active disease. CDR3 sequence: CASSFSQAAPIPSGNTIYF. In DNA form, the CDR3 reads TGTGCCAGCAGCTTTTCACAGGCCGCGCCGATCCCCTCTGGAAACACCATATATTTT.